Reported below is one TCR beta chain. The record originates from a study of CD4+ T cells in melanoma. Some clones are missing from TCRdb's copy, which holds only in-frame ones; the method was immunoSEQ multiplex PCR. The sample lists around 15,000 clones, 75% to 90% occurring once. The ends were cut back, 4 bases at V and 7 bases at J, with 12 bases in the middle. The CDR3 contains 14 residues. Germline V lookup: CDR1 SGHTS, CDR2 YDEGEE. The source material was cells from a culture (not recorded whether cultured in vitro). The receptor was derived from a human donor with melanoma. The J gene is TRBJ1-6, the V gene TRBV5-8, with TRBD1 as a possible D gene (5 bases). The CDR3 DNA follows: TGTGCCAGCAGCCCCGGGACCGTGAATTCACCCCTCCACTTT. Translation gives CASSPGTVNSPLHF.